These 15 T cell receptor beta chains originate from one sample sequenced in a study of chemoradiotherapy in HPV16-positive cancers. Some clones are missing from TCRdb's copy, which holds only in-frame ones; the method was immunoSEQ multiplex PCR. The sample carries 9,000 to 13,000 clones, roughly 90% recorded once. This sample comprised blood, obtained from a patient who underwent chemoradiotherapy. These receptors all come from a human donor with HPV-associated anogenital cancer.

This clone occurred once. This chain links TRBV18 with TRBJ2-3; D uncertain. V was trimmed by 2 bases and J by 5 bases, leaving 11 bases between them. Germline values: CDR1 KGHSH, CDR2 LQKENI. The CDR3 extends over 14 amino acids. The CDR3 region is CASSPVRVGDTQYF. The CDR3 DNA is TGTGCCAGCTCACCAGTCCGGGTTGGAGATACGCAGTATTTT.

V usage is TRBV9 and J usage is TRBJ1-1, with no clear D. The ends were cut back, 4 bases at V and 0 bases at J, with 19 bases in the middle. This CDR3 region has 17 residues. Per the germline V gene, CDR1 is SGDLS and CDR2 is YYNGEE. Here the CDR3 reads CASSPGPAAFVNTEAFF. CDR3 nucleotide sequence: TGTGCCAGCAGCCCGGGCCCGGCGGCGTTTGTGAACACTGAAGCTTTCTTT.

The CDR3 loop reads CASSSRGSSYNEQFF. For the CDR3, the DNA is TGCGCCAGCAGCTCCAGGGGTAGCTCCTACAATGAGCAGTTCTTC. This chain connects TRBV5-1 to TRBJ2-1; maybe TRBD1 (6 bases). Per germline, CDR1 SGHRS and CDR2 YFSETQ. This CDR3 has 15 residues. V lost 3 bases to trimming and J lost 0 bases, with 10 bases between them.

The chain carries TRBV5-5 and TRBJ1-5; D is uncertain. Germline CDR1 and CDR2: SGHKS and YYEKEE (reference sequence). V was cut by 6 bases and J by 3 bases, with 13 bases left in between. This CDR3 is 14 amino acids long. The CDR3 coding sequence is TGTGCCAGCAACGAGATGGGTTACAATCAGCCCCAGCATTTT. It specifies CASNEMGYNQPQHF.

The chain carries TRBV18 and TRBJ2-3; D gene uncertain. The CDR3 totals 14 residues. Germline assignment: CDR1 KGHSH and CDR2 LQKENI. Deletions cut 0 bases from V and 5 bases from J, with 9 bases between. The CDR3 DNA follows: TGTGCCAGCTCACCACCCGTTTCGGAAGATACGCAGTATTTT. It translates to CASSPPVSEDTQYF.

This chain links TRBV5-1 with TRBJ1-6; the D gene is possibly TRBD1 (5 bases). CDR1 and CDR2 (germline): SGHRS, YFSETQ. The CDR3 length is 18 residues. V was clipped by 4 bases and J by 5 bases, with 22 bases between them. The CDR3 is CASSLRSGTAINNSPLHF. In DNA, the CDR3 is TGCGCCAGCAGCCTACGTTCAGGGACTGCGATAAATAATTCACCCCTCCACTTT.

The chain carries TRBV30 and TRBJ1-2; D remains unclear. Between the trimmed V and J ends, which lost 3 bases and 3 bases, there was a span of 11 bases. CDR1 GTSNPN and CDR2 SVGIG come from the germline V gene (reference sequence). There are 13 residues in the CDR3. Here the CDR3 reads CAWSLASYYGYTF. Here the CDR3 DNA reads TGTGCCTGGAGCCTAGCTTCGTACTATGGCTACACCTTC.

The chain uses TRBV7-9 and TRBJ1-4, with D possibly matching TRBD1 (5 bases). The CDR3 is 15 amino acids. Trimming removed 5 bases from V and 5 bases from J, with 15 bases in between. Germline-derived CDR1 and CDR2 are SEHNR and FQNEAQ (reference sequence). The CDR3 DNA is TGTGCCAGCAGCCTGGGACGTCTACCGAATGAAAAACTGTTTTTT. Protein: CASSLGRLPNEKLFF.

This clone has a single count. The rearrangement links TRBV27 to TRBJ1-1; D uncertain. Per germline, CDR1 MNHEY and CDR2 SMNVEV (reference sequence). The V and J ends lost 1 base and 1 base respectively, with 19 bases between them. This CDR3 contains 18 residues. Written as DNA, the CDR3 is TGTGCCAGCAGTTTATTAACGGGAGTCGGGGTTTCGAACACTGAAGCTTTCTTT. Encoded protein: CASSLLTGVGVSNTEAFF.

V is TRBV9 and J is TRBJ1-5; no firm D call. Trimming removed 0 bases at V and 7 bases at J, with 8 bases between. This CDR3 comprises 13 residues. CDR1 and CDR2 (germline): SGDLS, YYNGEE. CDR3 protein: CASSVDRGQPQHF. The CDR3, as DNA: TGTGCCAGCAGCGTAGATCGAGGACAGCCCCAGCATTTT.

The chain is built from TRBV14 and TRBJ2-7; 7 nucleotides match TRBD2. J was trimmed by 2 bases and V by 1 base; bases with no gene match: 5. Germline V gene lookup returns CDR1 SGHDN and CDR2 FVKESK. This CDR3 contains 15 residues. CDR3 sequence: CASSQGQRGPYEQYF. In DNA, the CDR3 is TGTGCCAGCAGCCAAGGACAGCGGGGTCCCTACGAGCAGTACTTC. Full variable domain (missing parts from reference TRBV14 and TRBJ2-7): EAGVTQFPSHSVIEKGQTVTLRCDPISGHDNLYWYRRVMGKEIKFLLHFVKESKQDESGMPNNRFLAERTGGTYSTLKVQPAELEDSGVYFCASSQGQRGPYEQYFGPGTRLTVT.

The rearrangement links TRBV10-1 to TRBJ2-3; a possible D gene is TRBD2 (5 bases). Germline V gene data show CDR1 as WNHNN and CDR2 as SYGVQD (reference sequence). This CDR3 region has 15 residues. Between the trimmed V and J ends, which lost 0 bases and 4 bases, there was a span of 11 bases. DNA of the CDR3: TGCGCCAGCAGTGAGTCACCGGGGAGAGCAGATACGCAGTATTTT. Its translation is CASSESPGRADTQYF.

The CDR3, as DNA: TGTGCCAGCAGTAGCCGGGGAACGAACACTGAAGCTTTCTTT. It is translated as CASSSRGTNTEAFF. The V call is TRBV25-1, the J call TRBJ1-1; D is uncertain. With 5 bases removed from V and 1 base from J, the gap between germline ends came to 11 bases. The CDR3 extends over 14 amino acids. Germline assignment: CDR1 MGHDK and CDR2 SYGVNS.

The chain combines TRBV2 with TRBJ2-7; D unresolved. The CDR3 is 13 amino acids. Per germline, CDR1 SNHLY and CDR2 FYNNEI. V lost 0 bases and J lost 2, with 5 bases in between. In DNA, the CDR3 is TGTGCCAGCAGTGAAGCCAGAGCCTACGAGCAGTACTTC. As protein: CASSEARAYEQYF.

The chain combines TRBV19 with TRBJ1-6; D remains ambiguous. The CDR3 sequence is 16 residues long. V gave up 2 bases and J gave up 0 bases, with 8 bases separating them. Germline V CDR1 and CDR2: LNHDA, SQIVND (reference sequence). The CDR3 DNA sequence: TGTGCCAGTAGTATACAGATGACCTCCTATAATTCACCCCTCCACTTT. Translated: CASSIQMTSYNSPLHF.